The source of this T cell receptor beta chain is a study of shared clonotypes between healthy human individuals. Study results and limitations: Generation probabilities of non-shared clonotypes were lower (relative to those shared by all four donors).

Comments on this clone: Its antigen remains unidentified.

Authors' data handling: ImmunoSEQ output lacked quality scores and full-length reads, limiting matched filtering. Measured with immunoSEQ multiplex PCR; TCRdb has only the in-frame clones, and not every one. That table is the source of V, J and clone size, and D and trimming were worked out from the DNA. The table shows under 600,000 clones, with less than 98% occurring only once. The donors were all Caucasian adults (living in Nashville, Tennessee). This CDR3 spans 16 amino acids. Germline lookup yields CDR1 LGHNA and CDR2 YNFKEQ. V was pared by 0 bases and J by 1 base, with 5 bases of the junction left unmatched.

The chain recombines TRBV4-2 with TRBJ2-7; 8 nucleotides match TRBD2. The receptor was isolated from a woman aged 25 to 39 in good health. The sample consisted of naive CD4+ T cells sorted from blood. The sample's subset: CD45RA+ positively selected. In nucleotides, the CDR3 is TGTGCCAGCAGCCAAGAAGCGGGAGAAACTTCCTACGAGCAGTACTTC. This gives the protein CASSQEAGETSYEQYF.